This entry is about one T cell receptor beta chain. This clone's antigen is unknown. Base-call qualities are not available, and no considerably larger clone is one nucleotide away. TCRbeta CDR3 regions were amplified from genomic DNA using the immunoSEQ Assay, a bias-controlled multiplex PCR. Concerning the study's data processing: The number of nucleated cells in each sample was estimated by amplification of reference gene primers within the assay. To quantify the absolute abundance of each unique TCRbeta CDR3 rearrangement, sequence reads were collapsed and filtered. Productive Simpson clonality was computed per sample as the square root of Simpson's diversity index over productive rearrangements. TCRdb carries this immuneACCESS record with in-frame sequences only. Its versions omit some clonotypes, under half of them owing to an unresolved V gene in the studies checked, with the rest unexplained. V and J calls and clone size are copied from that table; D and trimming were computed from the DNA. This sample has some 200,000 clones in its table, and approximately 91% of those were observed once. The top ten hold roughly a sixth of the sample.

This entry is derived from a study of blood T cell repertoires in COVID-19 (dated by TCRdb to the early 2020s). Study-wide context: Collaborator samples came from the United States, Italy and Spain and covered acute and convalescent phases of COVID-19. Where HLA class I and class II types were available, the types were taken from metadata supplied by the sample provider, not from assay-based typing. The repertoires were released in a freely available public database intended as a resource for research on the immune response to SARS-CoV-2. The samples were drawn from two sources: the first 160 participants of the ongoing ImmuneRACE study, and 950 to 1,500 subjects contributed by 6 global collaborators. Subjects who had been exposed to COVID-19, were actively infected with it, or had recovered from it provided the deeply sampled blood TCRbeta repertoires that made up the dataset. The material from the prospective study consisted of cDNA or gDNA derived from T cells, B-cell-depleted T cells, or PBMCs. A de-identified subject ID, COVID-19 status, age in years and sex were almost always included in the sample metadata. Points the paper makes about the study in general: The amount of clinical and demographic metadata varied by source and participant and was provided uncurated.

One collaborating source in Seattle enrolled patients during active infection and followed them longitudinally through the course of disease. The collaborating institutions used their own protocols to collect whole blood in K2EDTA tubes. For TCRbeta analysis, collaborators shipped samples in one of three forms: frozen whole blood, isolated PBMCs, or DNA extracted from either of those sample types. For this chain, trimming is 4 bases at the V end and 4 bases at the J end, and the number of junction bases without a gene match is 1. The CDR3 numbers 12 residues from cysteine through phenylalanine. Of the read, only the CDR3 DNA is kept; its 36 bases are in frame from base 1. CDR1 and CDR2, looked up from the germline V gene (reference sequence), are MNHNY and SVGAGI.

Rearrangement joined TRBV6-6 to TRBJ2-7, and 7 junction bases match TRBD1. Sequenced: peripheral blood. This TCR derives from a man aged 45-60 years with COVID-19, enrolled during active disease. Here the CDR3 is given as CASSSGGYEQYF. The bases are TGTGCCAGCAGTTCAGGGGGATACGAGCAGTACTTC.